A single sample gave rise to the 17 T cell receptor beta chains below, sequenced in a study of blood T cell repertoires in COVID-19. Sequencing was performed with immunoSEQ multiplex PCR; in TCRdb, only in-frame clones are kept and a portion is missing. The sample holds 300,000 to 400,000 clones, 87% seen once. Material for sequencing was peripheral blood. Receptors originate from a woman aged 45-60 years with COVID-19, enrolled during active disease.

This chain connects TRBV7-2 to TRBJ2-7, with TRBD2 as a possible D gene (6 bases). CDR3 length: 16 residues. Trimming left V 3 bases short and J 2 bases short, with 17 bases between. Germline V gene sequence: CDR1 SGHTA, CDR2 FQGNSA. The CDR3 DNA sequence: TGTGCCAGCAGCTTTGGGCGCTTACGGGGGACCTACGAGCAGTACTTC. Its protein product is CASSFGRLRGTYEQYF.

The gene calls are TRBV2 and TRBJ1-4, with D hard to call. In germline, CDR1 is SNHLY, CDR2 FYNNEI. Deletions cut 2 bases from V and 8 bases from J, with 9 bases between. This CDR3 comprises 13 residues. CDR3 amino acids: CASSENLAEKLFF. The CDR3 DNA reads as TGTGCCAGCAGTGAAAATCTAGCGGAAAAACTGTTTTTT.

The chain has TRBV9 and TRBJ1-4; D gene unclear. CDR3 length: 14 amino acids. Trimming shortened V by 4 bases and J by 3 bases, and 10 bases separated the two germline ends. CDR1 and CDR2 (germline): SGDLS, YYNGEE. The CDR3: CASSPRGSNEKLFF. In DNA, the CDR3 is TGTGCCAGCAGCCCCCGAGGGTCTAATGAAAAACTGTTTTTT.

The chain carries TRBV10-1 and TRBJ2-4; D is possibly TRBD1 (5 bases). V was shortened by 3 bases and J by 3 bases, with 15 bases between the two germline ends. CDR3 size: 16 residues. Germline V CDR1 and CDR2: WNHNN, SYGVQD (reference sequence). The CDR3 loop reads CASSEGAVISKNIQYF. CDR3 nucleotides: TGCGCCAGCAGTGAAGGGGCAGTTATTAGCAAAAACATTCAGTACTTC.

To note about this clone: In the same sample, other DNA sequences code for this CDR3. The genes are TRBV5-1 and TRBJ1-1; D not certain. Germline CDR1 reads SGHRS; CDR2 reads YFSETQ. Trimming removed 0 bases at V and 1 base at J, with 7 bases between. This CDR3 is 14 amino acids long. This CDR3 reads CASSLGRGNTEAFF. For the CDR3, the DNA is TGCGCCAGCAGCTTGGGGAGAGGGAACACTGAAGCTTTCTTT.

The table lists this clone with a count of one. The chain is built from TRBV5-4 and TRBJ1-5; D gene unclear. This CDR3 contains 13 residues. The germline CDR1 and CDR2 sequences are SGHNT and YYREEE (reference sequence). Trimming took off 0 bases at V and 9 bases at J, with 10 bases between the two ends. The CDR3 region has the DNA TGTGCCAGCAGCTTGGACGGGATGAGGCCCCAGCATTTT. Protein product: CASSLDGMRPQHF.

The rearrangement joins TRBV5-1 to TRBJ2-7, with 7 bases that match TRBD2. Trimming removed 1 base from V and 1 base from J; junction bases left unmatched: 5. Germline V gives CDR1 SGHRS, CDR2 YFSETQ. The CDR3 is made up of 15 amino acids. This CDR3 is CASSLSPSGSYEQYF. The DNA of the CDR3 is TGCGCCAGCAGCTTGTCTCCTAGCGGTTCCTACGAGCAGTACTTC.

The rearrangement joins TRBV14 to TRBJ2-1, with a tentative D call TRBD1 (6 bases). Per the germline V gene, CDR1 is SGHDN and CDR2 is FVKESK. V dropped 0 bases and J dropped 2 bases, with 11 bases sitting between them. The CDR3 is made up of 16 amino acids. This CDR3 is CASSQDPYRAYNEQFF. In nucleotides, the CDR3 is TGTGCCAGCAGCCAAGACCCCTACAGGGCCTACAATGAGCAGTTCTTC.

The chain has TRBV11-3 and TRBJ2-1, with a possible D match to TRBD2 (6 bases). There are 15 residues in the CDR3. Germline-derived CDR1 and CDR2 are SGHNT and YENEEA. V was trimmed by 5 bases and J by 3 bases, leaving 14 bases between them. The CDR3: CASSKTGDIYNEQFF. In DNA form, the CDR3 reads TGTGCCAGCAGCAAAACGGGAGATATCTACAATGAGCAGTTCTTC. Full variable domain (outside the CDR3, taken from reference TRBV11-3 and TRBJ2-1): EAGVVQSPRYKIIEKKQPVAFWCNPISGHNTLYWYLQNLGQGPELLIRYENEEAVDDSQLPKDRFSAERLKGVDSTLKIQPAELGDSAVYLCASSKTGDIYNEQFFGPGTRLTVL.

The genes are TRBV10-3 and TRBJ1-2, with 10 bases matching TRBD1. Losses at the gene ends were 5 bases for V and 4 bases for J; bases not matched to a gene: 16. CDR1 is ENHRY and CDR2 is SYGVKD in the germline V gene. The CDR3 loop spans 18 amino acids. The CDR3 loop is CAISPGTGAQGPLYGYTF. CDR3 DNA: TGTGCCATCAGTCCCGGGACAGGGGCGCAAGGGCCCCTCTATGGCTACACCTTC.

The gene calls are TRBV10-2 and TRBJ2-1, with 7 nucleotides matching TRBD1. Germline V lookup: CDR1 WSHSY, CDR2 SAAADI. The CDR3 is 11 residues long. V lost 5 bases, J lost 15 bases, and 7 bases stayed unmatched. CDR3 in DNA: TGCGCCAGCAGTTCACAGGGGATTCGGTTCTTC. It specifies CASSSQGIRFF.

V is TRBV11-3 and J is TRBJ1-4; no firm D call. The CDR3 is 14 residues long. The V gene's germline CDR1 is SGHNT and CDR2 YENEEA. Trimming pared 5 bases from V and 6 bases from J, leaving 13 bases between. The CDR3 here is CASSAGLRDEKLFF. DNA of the CDR3: TGTGCCAGCAGCGCGGGTCTACGGGATGAAAAACTGTTTTTT.

This clone was observed a handful of times. The CDR3 DNA sequence: TGTGCCAGTAGTCCAAGCAGGGTAACTGGAAACACCATATATTTT. This translates into CASSPSRVTGNTIYF. The V and J genes are TRBV19 and TRBJ1-3; D is possibly TRBD1 (5 bases). The CDR3 spans 15 residues. V lost 5 bases and J 2 bases, leaving 13 bases between the germline ends. The germline CDR1 and CDR2 sequences are LNHDA and SQIVND (reference sequence).

The chain has TRBV2 and TRBJ2-2; the match to TRBD1 covers 9 bases. V was clipped by 5 bases and J by 5 bases; unmatched bases: 6. The V gene's germline CDR1 is SNHLY and CDR2 FYNNEI. CDR3 length: 15 residues. The CDR3 nucleotides read TGTGCCAGCAGTTACAGGGGGCGCGGAACCGGGGAGCTGTTTTTT. It is translated as CASSYRGRGTGELFF.

The chain couples TRBV5-1 to TRBJ2-1; 10 nucleotides agree with TRBD2. The CDR3 length is 15 residues. The V gene's germline CDR1 is SGHRS and CDR2 YFSETQ. J gave up 10 bases and V 4 bases, and 11 bases lay outside the gene matches. The CDR3, as DNA: TGCGCCAGCAGCCCGGGATTAGCGGGAGGTTGGGAGCAGTTCTTC. It is translated as CASSPGLAGGWEQFF.

This clone has only a few counts. V is TRBV5-1 and J is TRBJ2-1, with 8 bases fitting TRBD1. CDR1 is SGHRS, CDR2 YFSETQ, per germline. The CDR3 consists of 15 residues. After removal of 2 bases from V and 3 bases from J, the junction contained 4 bases not matched to a gene. The CDR3 here is CASSLQGVDYNEQFF. CDR3 nucleotide sequence: TGCGCCAGCAGCTTACAGGGGGTTGACTACAATGAGCAGTTCTTC.

The rearrangement links TRBV5-1 to TRBJ2-1; possibly TRBD2 for D (5 bases). Trimming left V 3 bases short and J 4 bases short, with 14 bases between. Per germline, CDR1 SGHRS and CDR2 YFSETQ. The CDR3 totals 15 residues. The chain's CDR3 is CASSSGKHQYNEQFF. Here the CDR3 DNA reads TGCGCCAGCAGCTCCGGGAAACACCAATACAATGAGCAGTTCTTC.